This T cell receptor beta chain was found in a study of metastatic and nonmetastatic thyroid tumors. Study-level background: Peripheral blood and tumor or nodule samples from malignant and benign thyroid patients were compared. General study points: Malignant thyroid tumors reportedly exceeded benign nodules significantly in TCR beta diversity, with the difference appearing in blood and tumor.

V was clipped by 4 bases and J by 7 bases, with 16 bases between them. This CDR3 region has 15 residues. Germline CDR1 MNHEY, CDR2 SMNVEV (reference sequence). This clone was seen many times. No antigen is known for it. Before thyroid surgery, none of the patients had received any treatment. TCRdb redid the clone calls on the PCR reads using MiXCR. This table has around 23,000 clones, around 30% appearing once. The specimen was blood. The chain has TRBV27 and TRBJ1-4, with D possibly being TRBD1 (6 bases). This TCR derives from a female donor with papillary thyroid cancer or a benign thyroid nodule (not recorded which). Some clones in this sample may be carry-over from other donors' samples. This CDR3 is CASSSLQGHGEKLFF. In DNA, the CDR3 is TGTGCCAGCAGTTCACTCCAGGGGCACGGTGAAAAACTGTTTTTT.